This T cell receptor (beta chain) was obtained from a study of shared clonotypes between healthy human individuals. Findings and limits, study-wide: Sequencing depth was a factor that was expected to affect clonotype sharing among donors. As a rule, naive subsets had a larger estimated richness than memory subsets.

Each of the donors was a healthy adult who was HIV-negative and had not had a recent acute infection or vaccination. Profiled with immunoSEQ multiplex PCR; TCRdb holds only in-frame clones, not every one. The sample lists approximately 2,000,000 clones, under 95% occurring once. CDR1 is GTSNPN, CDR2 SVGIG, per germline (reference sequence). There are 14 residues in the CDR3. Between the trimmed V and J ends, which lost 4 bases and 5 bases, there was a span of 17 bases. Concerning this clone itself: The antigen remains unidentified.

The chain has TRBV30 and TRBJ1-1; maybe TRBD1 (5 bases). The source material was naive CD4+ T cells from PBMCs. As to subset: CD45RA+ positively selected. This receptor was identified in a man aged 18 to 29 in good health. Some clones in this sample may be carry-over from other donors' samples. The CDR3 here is CAWIPGLLWTEAFF. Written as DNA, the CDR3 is TGTGCCTGGATTCCGGGACTCCTGTGGACTGAAGCTTTCTTT.